This T cell receptor beta chain was captured by sequencing in a study of blood T cell repertoires in COVID-19. The wider study: Collection of acute and convalescent COVID-19 samples took place in the United States, Italy and Spain. Nucleic acid was either cDNA or gDNA, and it came from T cells, B-cell-depleted T cells, or PBMCs.

Trimming removed 5 bases from V and 0 bases from J; junction bases left unmatched: 2. The germline V gene has CDR1 MDHEN and CDR2 SYDVKM. The CDR3 has 14 residues. As handled by the study authors: Estimation of nucleated cell counts was performed using reference gene primer amplification. Data came from immunoSEQ multiplex PCR; TCRdb stores just in-frame clones and leaves some out. Clonal size and the V and J genes are those of that table, whereas D and trimming came from the DNA. The data contain 180,000 or so clones, 75% to 90% of them singletons. Patients at the Seattle site were enrolled during active infection and followed longitudinally.

Sequencing was done on a sample of peripheral blood. The receptor was derived from a woman aged 40 to 50 with COVID-19, enrolled during active disease. The chain links TRBV28 to TRBJ1-1, with 8 bases fitting TRBD1. The CDR3 DNA reads TGTGCCAGCAGTCCAGGGGGCATGAACACTGAAGCTTTCTTT. Translated: CASSPGGMNTEAFF.